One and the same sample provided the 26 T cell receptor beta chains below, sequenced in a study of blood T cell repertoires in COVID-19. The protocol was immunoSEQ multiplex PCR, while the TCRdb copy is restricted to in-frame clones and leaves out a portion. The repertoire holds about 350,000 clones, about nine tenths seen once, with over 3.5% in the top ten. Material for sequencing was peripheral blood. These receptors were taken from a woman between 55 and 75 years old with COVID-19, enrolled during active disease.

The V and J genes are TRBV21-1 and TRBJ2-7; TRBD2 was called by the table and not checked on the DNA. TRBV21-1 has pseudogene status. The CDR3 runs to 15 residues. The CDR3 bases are TGTGCCAGCAGCAAAGCAGAGCGGGTCCTCTACGAGCAGTACTTC. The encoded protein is CASSKAERVLYEQYF.

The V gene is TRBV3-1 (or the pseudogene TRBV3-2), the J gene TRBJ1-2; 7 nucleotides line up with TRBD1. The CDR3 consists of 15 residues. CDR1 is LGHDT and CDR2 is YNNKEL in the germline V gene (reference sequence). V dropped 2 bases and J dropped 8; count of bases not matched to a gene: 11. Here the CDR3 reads CASSQNSGQEAGYTF. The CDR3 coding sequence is TGTGCCAGCAGCCAAAACAGCGGACAGGAGGCGGGCTACACCTTC.

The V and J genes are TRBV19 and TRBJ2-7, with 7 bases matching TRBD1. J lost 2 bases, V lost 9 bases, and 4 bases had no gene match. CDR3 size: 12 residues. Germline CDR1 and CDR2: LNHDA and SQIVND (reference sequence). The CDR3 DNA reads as TGTGCCAGCGAAGGACAGGCCTACGAGCAGTACTTC. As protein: CASEGQAYEQYF.

CDR3 region: CASSVAPPASATGELFF. The CDR3 DNA reads TGTGCCAGCAGCGTAGCCCCCCCTGCTAGTGCCACCGGGGAGCTGTTTTTT. V gene TRBV9 combines with J gene TRBJ2-2; no reliable D call. The CDR3 has 17 residues. CDR1 SGDLS and CDR2 YYNGEE come from the germline V gene. The germline V and J ends were trimmed by 0 bases and 4 bases, with 16 bases remaining between them. Filled out from reference TRBV9 and TRBJ2-2, the complete variable domain reads DSGVTQTPKHLITATGQRVTLRCSPRSGDLSVYWYQQSLDQGLQFLIQYYNGEERAKGNILERFSAQQFPDLHSELNLSSLELGDSALYFCASSVAPPASATGELFFGEGSRLTVL.

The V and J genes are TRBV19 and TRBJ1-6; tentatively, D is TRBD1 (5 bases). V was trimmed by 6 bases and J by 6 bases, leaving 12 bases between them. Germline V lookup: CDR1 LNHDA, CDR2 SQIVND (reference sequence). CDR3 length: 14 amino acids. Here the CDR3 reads CASRLTGSNSPLHF. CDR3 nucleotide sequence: TGTGCCAGTAGGTTAACAGGATCTAATTCACCCCTCCACTTT.

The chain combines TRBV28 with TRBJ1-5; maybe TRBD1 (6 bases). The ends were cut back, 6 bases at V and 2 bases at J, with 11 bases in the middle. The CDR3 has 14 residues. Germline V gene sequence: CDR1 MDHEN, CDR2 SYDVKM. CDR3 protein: CASSPDRRNQPQHF. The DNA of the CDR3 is TGTGCCAGCAGCCCAGACAGGCGCAATCAGCCCCAGCATTTT.

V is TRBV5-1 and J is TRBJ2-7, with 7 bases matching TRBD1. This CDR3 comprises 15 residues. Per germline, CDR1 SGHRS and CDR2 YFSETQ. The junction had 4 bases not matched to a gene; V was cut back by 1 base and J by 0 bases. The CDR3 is CASSLRDSSSYEQYF. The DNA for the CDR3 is TGCGCCAGCAGCTTGCGGGACAGTAGCTCCTACGAGCAGTACTTC. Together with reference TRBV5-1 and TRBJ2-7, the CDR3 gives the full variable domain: KAGVTQTPRYLIKTRGQQVTLSCSPISGHRSVSWYQQTPGQGLQFLFEYFSETQRNKGNFPGRFSGRQFSNSRSEMNVSTLELGDSALYLCASSLRDSSSYEQYFGPGTRLTVT.

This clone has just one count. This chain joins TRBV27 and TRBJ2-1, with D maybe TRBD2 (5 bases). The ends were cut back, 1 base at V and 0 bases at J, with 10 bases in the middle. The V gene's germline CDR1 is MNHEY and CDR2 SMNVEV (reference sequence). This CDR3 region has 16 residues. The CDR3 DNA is TGTGCCAGCAGTTTATGGGGAGCCCTCTCCTACAATGAGCAGTTCTTC. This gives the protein CASSLWGALSYNEQFF.

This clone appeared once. CDR3 in amino acids: CASKKATPGGNEQFF. For the CDR3, the DNA is TGTGCCAGCAAGAAAGCTACCCCGGGGGGCAATGAGCAGTTCTTC. The chain couples TRBV14 to TRBJ2-1; 7 bases are a match to TRBD2. The germline CDR1 and CDR2 sequences are SGHDN and FVKESK. With V trimmed by 7 bases and J by 6 bases, 12 bases remained unmatched. The CDR3 runs 15 residues.

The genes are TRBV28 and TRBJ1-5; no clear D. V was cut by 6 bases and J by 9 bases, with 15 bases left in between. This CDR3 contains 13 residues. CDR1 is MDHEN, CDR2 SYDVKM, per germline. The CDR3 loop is CASRFAGFGPQHF. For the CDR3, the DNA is TGTGCCAGCAGATTTGCCGGTTTCGGGCCCCAGCATTTT.

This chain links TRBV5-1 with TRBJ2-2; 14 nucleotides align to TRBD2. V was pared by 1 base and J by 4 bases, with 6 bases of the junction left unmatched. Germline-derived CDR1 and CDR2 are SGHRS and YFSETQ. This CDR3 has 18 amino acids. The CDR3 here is CASSLRTSGGPSTGELFF. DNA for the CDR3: TGCGCCAGCAGCTTGAGGACTAGCGGGGGGCCGTCCACCGGGGAGCTGTTTTTT.

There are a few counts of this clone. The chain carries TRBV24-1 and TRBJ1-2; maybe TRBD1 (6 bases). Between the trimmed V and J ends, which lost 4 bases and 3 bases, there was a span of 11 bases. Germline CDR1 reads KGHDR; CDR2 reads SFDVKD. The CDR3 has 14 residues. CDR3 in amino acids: CATSDRTDDYGYTF. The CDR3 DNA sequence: TGTGCCACCAGTGACCGGACAGACGACTATGGCTACACCTTC.

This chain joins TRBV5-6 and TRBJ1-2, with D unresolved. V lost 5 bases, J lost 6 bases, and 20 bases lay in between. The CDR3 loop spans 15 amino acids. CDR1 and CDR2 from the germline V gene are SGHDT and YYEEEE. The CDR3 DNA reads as TGTGCCAGCAGTTTGCCTCCGGATCTCGGGGATGGCTACACCTTC. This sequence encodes CASSLPPDLGDGYTF.

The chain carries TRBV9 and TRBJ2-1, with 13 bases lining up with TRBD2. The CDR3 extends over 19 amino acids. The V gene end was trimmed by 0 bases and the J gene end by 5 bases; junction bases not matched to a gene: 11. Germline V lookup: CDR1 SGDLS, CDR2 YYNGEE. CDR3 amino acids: CASSVGLAGGLTKNNEQFF. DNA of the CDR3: TGTGCCAGCAGCGTAGGACTAGCGGGGGGCCTGACTAAAAACAATGAGCAGTTCTTC.

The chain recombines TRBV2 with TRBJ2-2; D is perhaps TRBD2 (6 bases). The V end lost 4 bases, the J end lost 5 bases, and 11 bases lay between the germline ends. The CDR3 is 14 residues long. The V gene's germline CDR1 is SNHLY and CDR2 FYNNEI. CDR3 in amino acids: CASSVAGTTGELFF. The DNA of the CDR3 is TGTGCCAGCAGTGTCGCCGGGACTACCGGGGAGCTGTTTTTT.

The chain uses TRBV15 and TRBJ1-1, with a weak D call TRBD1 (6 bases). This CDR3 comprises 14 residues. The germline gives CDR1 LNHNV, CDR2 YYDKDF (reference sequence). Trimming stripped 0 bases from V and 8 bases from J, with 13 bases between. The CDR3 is CATSRDRGAPEAFF. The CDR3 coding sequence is TGTGCCACCAGCAGAGATCGGGGGGCGCCGGAAGCTTTCTTT.

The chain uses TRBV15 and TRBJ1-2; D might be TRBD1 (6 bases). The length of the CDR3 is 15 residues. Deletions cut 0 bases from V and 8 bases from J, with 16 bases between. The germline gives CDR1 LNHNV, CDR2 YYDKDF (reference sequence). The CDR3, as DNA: TGTGCCACCAGCAGAGACACAGGGACGGCGAACGGCTACACCTTC. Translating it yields CATSRDTGTANGYTF.

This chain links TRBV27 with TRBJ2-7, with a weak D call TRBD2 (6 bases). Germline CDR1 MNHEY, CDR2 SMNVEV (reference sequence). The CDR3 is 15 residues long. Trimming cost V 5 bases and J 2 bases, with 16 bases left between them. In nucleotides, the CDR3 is TGTGCCAGCAGTGCGGGAACGGGCATCGCCTACGAGCAGTACTTC. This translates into CASSAGTGIAYEQYF.

CDR3 bases: TGTGCCAGCAGTTCCGGACTAGCGGGGATCAGTTTGGATGAGCAGTTCTTC. This sequence encodes CASSSGLAGISLDEQFF. J is TRBJ2-1 and V is TRBV2; 12 positions agree with TRBD2. This CDR3 is built from 17 residues. Germline CDR1 and CDR2: SNHLY and FYNNEI. Trimming removed 5 bases from V and 8 bases from J; junction bases left unmatched: 13.

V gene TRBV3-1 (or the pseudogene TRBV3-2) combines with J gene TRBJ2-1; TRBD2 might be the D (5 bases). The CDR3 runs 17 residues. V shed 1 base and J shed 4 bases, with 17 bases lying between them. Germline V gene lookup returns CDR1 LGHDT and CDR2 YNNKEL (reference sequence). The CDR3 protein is CASSQGRTPLGYNEQFF. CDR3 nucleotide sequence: TGTGCCAGCAGCCAAGGGAGGACGCCGTTGGGGTACAATGAGCAGTTCTTC.

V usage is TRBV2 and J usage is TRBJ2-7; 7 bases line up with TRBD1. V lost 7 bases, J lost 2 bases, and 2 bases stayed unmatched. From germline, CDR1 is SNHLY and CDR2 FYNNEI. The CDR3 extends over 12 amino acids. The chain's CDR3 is CASIDRAYEQYF. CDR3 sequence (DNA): TGTGCCAGCATTGACAGGGCCTACGAGCAGTACTTC.

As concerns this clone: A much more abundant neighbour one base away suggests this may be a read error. CDR3 sequence (DNA): TGTGCCAGCAGCTTGGGGACAGGGCTCTACGAGCAGTACTTC. This gives the protein CASSLGTGLYEQYF. The chain combines TRBV5-6 with TRBJ2-7, with 8 bases fitting TRBD1. The germline V gene encodes CDR1 SGHDT and CDR2 YYEEEE. This CDR3 has 14 residues. Trimming removed 0 bases from V and 3 bases from J; junction bases left unmatched: 2.

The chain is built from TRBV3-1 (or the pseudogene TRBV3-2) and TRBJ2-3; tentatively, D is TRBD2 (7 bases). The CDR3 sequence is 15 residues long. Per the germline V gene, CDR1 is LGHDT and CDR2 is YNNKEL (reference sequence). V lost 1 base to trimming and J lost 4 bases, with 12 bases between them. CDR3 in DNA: TGTGCCAGCAGCCAAGGGGGGGGCCCCCCAGATACGCAGTATTTT. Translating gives CASSQGGGPPDTQYF.

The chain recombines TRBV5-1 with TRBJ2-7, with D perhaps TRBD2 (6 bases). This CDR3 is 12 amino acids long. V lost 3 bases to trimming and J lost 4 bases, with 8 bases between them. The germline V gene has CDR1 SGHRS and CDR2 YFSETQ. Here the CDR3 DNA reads TGCGCCAGCAGCTCGGAGGGGTACGAGCAGTACTTC. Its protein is CASSSEGYEQYF. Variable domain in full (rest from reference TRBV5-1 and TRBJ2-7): KAGVTQTPRYLIKTRGQQVTLSCSPISGHRSVSWYQQTPGQGLQFLFEYFSETQRNKGNFPGRFSGRQFSNSRSEMNVSTLELGDSALYLCASSSEGYEQYFGPGTRLTVT.

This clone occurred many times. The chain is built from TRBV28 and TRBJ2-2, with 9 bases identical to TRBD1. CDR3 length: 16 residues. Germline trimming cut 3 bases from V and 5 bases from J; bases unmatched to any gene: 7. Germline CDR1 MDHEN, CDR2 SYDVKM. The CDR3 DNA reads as TGTGCCAGCAGTTTTACAGGGGGCGCGGGGACCGGGGAGCTGTTTTTT. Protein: CASSFTGGAGTGELFF.

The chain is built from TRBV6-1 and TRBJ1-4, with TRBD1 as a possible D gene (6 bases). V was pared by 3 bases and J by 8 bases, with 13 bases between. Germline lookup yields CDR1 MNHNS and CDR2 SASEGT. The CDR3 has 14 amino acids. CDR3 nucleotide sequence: TGTGCCAGCAGTGACGGCAGGGGACCCGAAAAACTGTTTTTT. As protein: CASSDGRGPEKLFF.